These T cell receptor beta chains were read from a single sample in a study of radiotherapy plus CTLA-4 blockade in lung cancer. TCRdb's table, derived via immunoSEQ multiplex PCR, lists solely in-frame clones and lacks some. The table records 100,000 to 150,000 clones, around 90% of them present only once. Sequences were derived from peripheral blood, sampled from a patient treated with radiotherapy plus ipilimumab. These receptors originate from a human donor with non-small cell lung cancer that progressed on radiotherapy plus ipilimumab. The CDR3 runs from the conserved cysteine through the conserved F or W. The order of the fields is clone size, V gene, D gene, J gene, CDR3 DNA, CDR3 protein. D genes are given only for firm matches. Clone size is shown for a subset of rows, as once, few, many or a class of expanded clone.

once	TRBV6-6	.	TRBJ1-1	TGTGCCAGCAGTTACTCAGGGGCTCCAGCACTAGGAGCTTTCTTT	CASSYSGAPALGAFF
.	TRBV5-1	.	TRBJ2-5	TGCGCCAGCAGCGGGATTGACAGCTCAAAAGAGACCCAGTACTTC	CASSGIDSSKETQYF
.	TRBV5-5	.	TRBJ2-3	TGTGCCAGCAGCTTGACCACAGATACGCAGTATTTT	CASSLTTDTQYF
.	TRBV6-1	.	TRBJ1-2	TGTGCCAGCAGCCCTTTGCGAGGCTACACCTTC	CASSPLRGYTF
.	TRBV6-1	TRBD2	TRBJ2-2	TGTGCCAGCAGTGGGGGAGGGTGGACCGGGGAGCTGTTTTTT	CASSGGGWTGELFF
.	TRBV2	.	TRBJ1-1	TGTGCCAGCAGCAGGGACCTGAACACTGAAGCTTTCTTT	CASSRDLNTEAFF
.	TRBV5-3	.	TRBJ2-1	TGTGCCAGAAGCTTGGGGAATTTCTACAATGAGCAGTTCTTC	CARSLGNFYNEQFF
.	TRBV11-2	.	TRBJ2-6	TGTGCCAGCAGCTTGTGGGGGTCTGAAGTGGCCAACGTCCTGACTTTC	CASSLWGSEVANVLTF
once	TRBV6-6	.	TRBJ1-2	TGTGCCAGCAGATTATCGGGGGCCTGGAACTATGGCTACACCTTC	CASRLSGAWNYGYTF
few	TRBV27	.	TRBJ1-1	TGTGCCAGCAACCCAACAAGGGAAGGGTTCGCTTTCTTT	CASNPTREGFAFF
.	TRBV9	.	TRBJ1-2	TGTGCCAGCGGTAGTAGCAGCAACTATGGCTACACCTTC	CASGSSSNYGYTF
.	TRBV5-4	.	TRBJ2-7	TGTGCCAGCAGCACCAAGACCCCGTATGTGGCACCGAGCTCCTACGAGCAGTACTTC	CASSTKTPYVAPSSYEQYF
.	TRBV5-5	TRBD1	TRBJ2-1	TGTGCCAGCAGTTCCGGACAGGGGCACTACAATGAGCAGTTCTTC	CASSSGQGHYNEQFF
.	TRBV7-9	TRBD1	TRBJ1-1	TGTGCCAGCAGCCAGACAGGGGATTGGGCTTTCTTT	CASSQTGDWAFF
few	TRBV7-3	.	TRBJ1-1	TGTGCCAGCAGTCCTCACAGGGTATCCAAGCCCACTGAAGCTTTCTTT	CASSPHRVSKPTEAFF
.	TRBV7-9	TRBD1	TRBJ2-5	TGTGCCAGCACGCATGGGTCCGGGACAGGGCACGAGACCCAGTACTTC	CASTHGSGTGHETQYF
.	TRBV5-1	.	TRBJ2-1	TGCGCCAGCAGCTTAAAAGGTAATGAGCAGTTCTTC	CASSLKGNEQFF
.	TRBV6-1	.	TRBJ1-1	TGTGCCAGCAGTGAAGCGACGTGGGGTTATGAAGCTTTCTTT	CASSEATWGYEAFF
.	TRBV2	.	TRBJ2-3	TGTGCCAGCAGCTTCGGACAATCTAGCACAGATACGCAGTATTTT	CASSFGQSSTDTQYF
.	TRBV15	TRBD2	TRBJ2-6	TGTGCCACCAGCAGAGATAGGCCGGGGGGCTCTGGGGCCAACGTCCTGACTTTC	CATSRDRPGGSGANVLTF
.	TRBV28	TRBD1	TRBJ1-5	TGTGCCAGCAGTTCCGTCCTGGACAGGGTGGATCAGCCCCAGCATTTT	CASSSVLDRVDQPQHF
.	TRBV6-5	.	TRBJ2-2	TGTGCCACGATGGGAGCTAGCGTCGGCACCGGGGAGCTGTTTTTT	CATMGASVGTGELFF
.	TRBV11-2	.	TRBJ2-7	TGTGCCAGCAGCTCGTCCATGGACCGCTACGAGCAGTACTTC	CASSSSMDRYEQYF
.	TRBV19	.	TRBJ1-2	TGTGCCAGTAGCATCGCGGCGGACTATGGCTACACCTTC	CASSIAADYGYTF
.	TRBV4-1	.	TRBJ1-1	TGCGCCAGCAGCCAAGAGGGTCGGGACACTGAAGCTTTCTTT	CASSQEGRDTEAFF
.	TRBV29-1	TRBD1	TRBJ1-1	TGCAGCGCCCAACCCGGGACAGTTAACACTGAAGCTTTCTTT	CSAQPGTVNTEAFF
.	TRBV11-2	TRBD2	TRBJ2-2	TGTGCCAGCAGCCCACCGGGACTAGTTTCTGCCGGGGAGCTGTTTTTT	CASSPPGLVSAGELFF
.	TRBV6-9	.	TRBJ1-5	TGTGCCAGCAGAGGACTGGCGGGGGGGGCGAATCAGCCCCAGCATTTT	CASRGLAGGANQPQHF
.	TRBV7-9	TRBD1	TRBJ1-1	TGTGCCAGCAGCTCCATAATATCGGACAGGTCGCCTTTCTTT	CASSSIISDRSPFF
.	TRBV27	TRBD1	TRBJ2-3	TGTGCCAGCAGTCCCAGACAGGGGGGTAGGACAGATACGCAGTATTTT	CASSPRQGGRTDTQYF
.	TRBV30	.	TRBJ2-7	TGTGCCTGGAGATTACGGGGAGCTAGCTCCTACGAGCAGTACTTC	CAWRLRGASSYEQYF
once	TRBV27	TRBD1	TRBJ2-7	TGTGCCAGCAGTTCCCCGGGACAGGCTTCCTACGAGCAGTACTTC	CASSSPGQASYEQYF
.	TRBV7-6	.	TRBJ2-4	TGTGCCAGCAGCTTGGGTTGGGCAGGGAAGGGGCACAAAAACATTCAGTACTTC	CASSLGWAGKGHKNIQYF
.	TRBV5-4	TRBD1	TRBJ2-7	TGTGCCAGCAGCTTTGATCTTGGACAGGCGGCCTACGAGCAGTACTTC	CASSFDLGQAAYEQYF
.	TRBV18	TRBD1	TRBJ2-7	TGTGCCAGCTCACCCCGGGACAGGGGTGACGAGCAGTACTTC	CASSPRDRGDEQYF
.	TRBV18	TRBD1	TRBJ1-4	TGTGCCAGCTCACCACTCGGACAGGGGGCGACTAATGAAAAACTGTTTTTT	CASSPLGQGATNEKLFF
.	TRBV9	.	TRBJ2-7	TGTGCCAGCAGCGTAGGGGGAGGATCCCAATACGAGCAGTACTTC	CASSVGGGSQYEQYF
.	TRBV5-1	TRBD1	TRBJ1-1	TGCGCCAGCAGCTTGGCCCGACAGGGAGGGGGGACTGAAGCTTTCTTT	CASSLARQGGGTEAFF
.	TRBV9	TRBD2	TRBJ2-1	TGTGCCAGCAGCCCTCGACTAGCGGGAGCCTCCAATGAGCAGTTCTTC	CASSPRLAGASNEQFF
.	TRBV7-9	.	TRBJ1-2	TGTGCCAGCAGCTTAGACGGGATAAACTATGGCTACACCTTC	CASSLDGINYGYTF
.	TRBV2	.	TRBJ1-1	TGTGCCAGCATTGGAGGGATAATGAACACTGAAGCTTTCTTT	CASIGGIMNTEAFF
.	TRBV6-6	.	TRBJ1-1	TGTGCCAGCAGTTACTCGGGACGCAAAACTGAAGCTTTCTTT	CASSYSGRKTEAFF
.	TRBV11-2	TRBD2	TRBJ2-1	TGTGCCAGCAGTTATAAAGCGGGAATAAGCCATGAGCAGTTCTTC	CASSYKAGISHEQFF
.	TRBV2	TRBD2	TRBJ2-2	TGTGCCAGCAGGAGACTAGCGGGAGGTACCGGGGAGCTGTTTTTT	CASRRLAGGTGELFF
once	TRBV19	.	TRBJ1-4	TGTGCCAGTTCTTCCACAGGGTCAACTAATGAAAAACTGTTTTTT	CASSSTGSTNEKLFF
.	TRBV6-6	.	TRBJ2-7	TGTGCCAGCACCCTCCAAGCCCTCCGGCCCCGCGAGCAGTACTTC	CASTLQALRPREQYF
.	TRBV27	.	TRBJ2-3	TGTGCCAGCGATTCCTTGAGGGCCAGGAGGATGGGCACAGATACGCAGTATTTT	CASDSLRARRMGTDTQYF
.	TRBV9	.	TRBJ2-7	TGTGCCAGCAGCGTAGCTGGATGGGAGTACGAGCAGTACTTC	CASSVAGWEYEQYF
.	TRBV11-2	.	TRBJ1-1	TGTGCCAGCAGCTTAGGATCGGACCGTCGGGCTTTCTTT	CASSLGSDRRAFF
.	TRBV10-2	TRBD2	TRBJ2-1	TGCGCCAGCAGTGACCTAGCGGGAGCCCCCCCTTACAATGAGCAGTTCTTC	CASSDLAGAPPYNEQFF
.	TRBV11-2	TRBD1	TRBJ1-1	TGTGCCAGCAGCTCCGGACAGGGATTGAACACTGAAGCTTTCTTT	CASSSGQGLNTEAFF